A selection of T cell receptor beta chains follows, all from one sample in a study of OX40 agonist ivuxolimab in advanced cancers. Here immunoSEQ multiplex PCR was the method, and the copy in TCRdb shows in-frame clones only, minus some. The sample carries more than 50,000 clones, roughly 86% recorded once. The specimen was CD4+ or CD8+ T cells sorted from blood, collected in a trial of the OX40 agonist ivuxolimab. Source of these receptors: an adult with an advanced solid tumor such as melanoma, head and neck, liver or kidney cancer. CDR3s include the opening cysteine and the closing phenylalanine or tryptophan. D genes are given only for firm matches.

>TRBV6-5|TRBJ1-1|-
CASSQSGNTEAFF
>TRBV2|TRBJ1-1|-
CASSDLGMNTEAFF
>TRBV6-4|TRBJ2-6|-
CASSQTNSGANVLTF
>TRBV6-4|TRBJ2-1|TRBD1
CASSEEQGSYNEQFF
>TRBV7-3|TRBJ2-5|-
CASSLGGQGLQETQYF
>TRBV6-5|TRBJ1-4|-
CASSYKWPINEKLFF
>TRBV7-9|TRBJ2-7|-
CASSPTREETTYEQYF
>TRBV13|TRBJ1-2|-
CASSWGPTDPYGYTF
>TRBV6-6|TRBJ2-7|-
CASSYSAPGYEQYF
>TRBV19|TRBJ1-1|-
CASSWAGKGMNTEAFF
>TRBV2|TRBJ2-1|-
CASMPVGIIFYNEQFF
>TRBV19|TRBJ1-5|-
CASTSTNQPQHF
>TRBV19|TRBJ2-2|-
CASSRIRGRVDTGELFF
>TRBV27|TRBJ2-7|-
CASSLGSESSYEQYF
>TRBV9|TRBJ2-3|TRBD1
CASSGWTGRTDTQYF
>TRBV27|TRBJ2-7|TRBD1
CASKGAPYEQYF
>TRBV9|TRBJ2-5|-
CASSVGGTMEAQYF
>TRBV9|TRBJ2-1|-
CASSVETRVYEQFF
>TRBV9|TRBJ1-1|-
CASSQQTGGEAFF
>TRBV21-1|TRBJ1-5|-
CASSKDPKWGTEQSAPAF
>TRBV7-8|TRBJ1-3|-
CASSLVIGGAGNTIYF
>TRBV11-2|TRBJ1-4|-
CASSLEGGAYEKLFF
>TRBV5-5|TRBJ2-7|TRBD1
CASSRGQGETYEQYF
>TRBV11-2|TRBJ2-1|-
CASSGEGALGEQFF
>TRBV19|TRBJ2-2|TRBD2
CACSGGFGELFF
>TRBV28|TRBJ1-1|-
CASSGLNTEAFF
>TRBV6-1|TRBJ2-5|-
CASSSGGETQYF
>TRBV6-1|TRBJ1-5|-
CASIRVTGGGQPQHF
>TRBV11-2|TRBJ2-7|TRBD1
CASSTGQVAEQYF
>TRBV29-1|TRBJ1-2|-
CSVVDENYGYTF
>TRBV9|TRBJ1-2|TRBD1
CASSERTGGGRGYTF
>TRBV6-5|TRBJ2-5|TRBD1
CASSYSDRDRGETQYF
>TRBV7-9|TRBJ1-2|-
CASSSGALYGYTF
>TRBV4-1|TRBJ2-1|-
CASSQTPPGWEQFF
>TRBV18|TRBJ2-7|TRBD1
CASSPPEQGSPYEQYF
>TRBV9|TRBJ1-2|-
CASSVVPEDGYGYTF
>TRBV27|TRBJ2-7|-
CASTPGGGYEQYF
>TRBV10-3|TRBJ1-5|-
CAISPGEVRQPQHF
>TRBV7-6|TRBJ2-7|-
CASSLVQGHEQYF
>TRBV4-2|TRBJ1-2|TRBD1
CASSQGETGDYGYTF
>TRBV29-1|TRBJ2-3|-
CSAETETDTQYF
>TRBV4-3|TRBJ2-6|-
CASSQDLYRQANVLTF